One sample yielded the 19 T cell receptor beta chains listed below, sequenced in a study of CD8 T cells in Susac syndrome. RNA in amounts of roughly 0.45 to 1 ug was reverse transcribed with random hexamers. One entry per CDR3 protein, called by TCRdb with MiXCR from the immunoSEQ multiplex PCR reads. Among roughly 190,000 distinct CDR3 sequences, approximately 93% were seen once, and the ten largest hold 0.1%. The material sequenced was CD4+ T cells from PBMCs. These receptors were taken from a human donor in good health.

This clonotype came up a few times. This chain uses TRBV5-8 with TRBJ1-4; perhaps TRBD1 as D (5 bases). Per the germline V gene, CDR1 is SGHTS and CDR2 is YDEGEE. CDR3 length equals 15 residues. V was clipped by 5 bases and J by 0 bases, with 11 bases between them. Here the CDR3 DNA reads TGTGCCAGCAGACCCGGGACGGCAACTAATGAAAAACTGTTTTTT. Its translation is CASRPGTATNEKLFF.

The chain carries TRBV2 and TRBJ2-1, with D possibly matching TRBD2 (7 bases). Germline lookup yields CDR1 SNHLY and CDR2 FYNNEI. V lost 8 bases, J lost 6 bases, and 17 bases lay in between. CDR3 length equals 14 residues. In DNA form, the CDR3 reads TGTGCCAGCGACCGGGGGGCCGGGCTCAATGAGCAGTTCTTC. It translates to CASDRGAGLNEQFF. The full variable domain, rest sourced from reference TRBV2 and TRBJ2-1, is EPEVTQTPSHQVTQMGQEVILRCVPISNHLYFYWYRQILGQKVEFLVSFYNNEISEKSEIFDDQFSVERPDGSNFTLKIRSTKLEDSAMYFCASDRGAGLNEQFFGPGTRLTVL.

This clonotype was seen only once. The chain carries TRBV5-6 and TRBJ1-2; D is perhaps TRBD1 (5 bases). This CDR3 has 13 residues. The V gene lost 3 bases and the J gene lost 13 bases, with 19 bases spanning the gap. Germline CDR1 and CDR2: SGHDT and YYEEEE. CDR3 DNA sequence: TGTGCCAGCAGCTCCACCGGGACCATCCGCGGCACCTTC. Protein product: CASSSTGTIRGTF. The entire variable domain, with the rest obtained from reference TRBV5-6 and TRBJ1-2, is as follows: DAGVTQSPTHLIKTRGQQVTLRCSPKSGHDTVSWYQQALGQGPQFIFQYYEEEERQRGNFPDRFSGHQFPNYSSELNVNALLLGDSALYLCASSSTGTIRGTFGSGTRLTVV.

V is TRBV30 and J is TRBJ1-2; D remains unclear. In germline, CDR1 is GTSNPN, CDR2 SVGIG (reference sequence). The V gene lost 1 base and the J gene lost 3 bases, with 9 bases spanning the gap. The CDR3 spans 13 residues. CDR3 region: CAWSEAPHYGYTF. Here the CDR3 DNA reads TGTGCCTGGAGTGAGGCGCCTCACTATGGCTACACCTTC.

The chain has TRBV11-1 and TRBJ1-2; D unresolved. The CDR3 covers 13 residues. V dropped 5 bases and J dropped 2 bases, with 9 bases sitting between them. Per the germline V gene, CDR1 is SGHAT and CDR2 is FQDESV (reference sequence). The CDR3 reads CASSPRLNYGYTF. In nucleotides, the CDR3 is TGTGCCAGCAGCCCTCGATTGAACTATGGCTACACCTTC.

The V gene is TRBV4-1, the J gene TRBJ2-2; D may be TRBD1 (5 bases). The V and J ends lost 1 base and 2 bases respectively, with 11 bases between them. CDR3 length: 16 residues. Germline V lookup: CDR1 MGHRA, CDR2 YSYEKL. CDR3 in DNA: TGCGCCAGCAGCCAAGTGGCTACAGGCAACACCGGGGAGCTGTTTTTT. Amino acids: CASSQVATGNTGELFF.

This rearrangement joins TRBV20-1 to TRBJ1-2; TRBD1 aligns across 7 bases. Trimming removed 6 bases from V and 5 bases from J; junction bases left unmatched: 12. Looked up from germline, CDR1 is DFQATT and CDR2 is SNEGSKA (reference sequence). There are 14 residues in the CDR3. In DNA, the CDR3 is TGCAGTGCCCAAAAGACTGGGACAGCGTATGGCTACACCTTC. It encodes CSAQKTGTAYGYTF.

This chain uses TRBV5-1 with TRBJ2-2; D is unresolved. Germline V gene sequence: CDR1 SGHRS, CDR2 YFSETQ. The CDR3 is 13 residues long. V was cut by 2 bases and J by 5 bases, with 7 bases left in between. The CDR3 coding sequence is TGCGCCAGCAGCTTTGGGCTGACCGGGGAGCTGTTTTTT. It encodes CASSFGLTGELFF. Full variable domain (missing parts from reference TRBV5-1 and TRBJ2-2): KAGVTQTPRYLIKTRGQQVTLSCSPISGHRSVSWYQQTPGQGLQFLFEYFSETQRNKGNFPGRFSGRQFSNSRSEMNVSTLELGDSALYLCASSFGLTGELFFGEGSRLTVL.

The chain recombines TRBV19 with TRBJ2-3; no reliable D call. CDR1 and CDR2 (germline): LNHDA, SQIVND (reference sequence). This CDR3 contains 11 residues. V dropped 4 bases and J dropped 5 bases, with 4 bases sitting between them. The CDR3, as DNA: TGTGCCAGTAGTACCTTAGATACGCAGTATTTT. Amino acids: CASSTLDTQYF. The complete variable domain, with remaining parts taken from reference TRBV19 and TRBJ2-3, reads DGGITQSPKYLFRKEGQNVTLSCEQNLNHDAMYWYRQDPGQGLRLIYYSQIVNDFQKGDIAEGYSVSREKKESFPLTVTSAQKNPTAFYLCASSTLDTQYFGPGTRLTVL.

J is TRBJ2-5 and V is TRBV5-1; possibly TRBD2 for D (5 bases). CDR3 length: 13 amino acids. Trimming pared 4 bases from V and 6 bases from J, leaving 13 bases between. Looked up from germline, CDR1 is SGHRS and CDR2 is YFSETQ. The CDR3 protein is CASSPGKEQTQYF. CDR3 coding DNA: TGCGCCAGCAGCCCGGGAAAGGAACAGACCCAGTACTTC.

This clonotype has just a few counts. One end of the junction varies from germline; a read error may be responsible. The CDR3 protein is CASSLSVSSPLHF. Written as DNA, the CDR3 is TGCGCCAGCAGCTTATCAGTCTCTTCACCCCTCCATTTT. The chain uses TRBV5-1 and TRBJ1-6; D is undetermined. This CDR3 has 13 residues. Looked up from germline, CDR1 is SGHRS and CDR2 is YFSETQ.

The rearrangement links TRBV6-5 to TRBJ2-1; 10 bases line up with TRBD1. Germline V CDR1 and CDR2: MNHEY, SVGAGI. The CDR3 length is 13 residues. V shed 6 bases and J 6 bases; nucleotides not matched to a gene: 2. CDR3 coding DNA: TGTGCCAGCAGACGGGACAGGGGCAATGAGCAGTTCTTC. It codes for CASRRDRGNEQFF.

The V gene is TRBV2, the J gene TRBJ1-5; tentatively, D is TRBD1 (6 bases). Germline CDR1 SNHLY, CDR2 FYNNEI. V lost 6 bases and J 3 bases, leaving 12 bases between the germline ends. The CDR3 is 14 residues long. This CDR3 is CASSLTGNNQPQHF. CDR3 coding DNA: TGTGCCAGCAGCCTGACAGGAAACAATCAGCCCCAGCATTTT.

This chain connects TRBV4-2 to TRBJ2-3, with D tentatively TRBD1 or TRBD2 (5 bases each). CDR3 length: 14 amino acids. The V and J ends lost 0 bases and 4 bases respectively, with 8 bases between them. The germline CDR1 and CDR2 sequences are LGHNA and YNFKEQ. DNA for the CDR3: TGTGCCAGCAGCCAAGATATGGGGGCAGATACGCAGTATTTT. Amino acids: CASSQDMGADTQYF.

The chain uses TRBV4-2 and TRBJ2-3; 10 bases line up with TRBD2. The germline CDR1 and CDR2 sequences are LGHNA and YNFKEQ. There are 17 residues in the CDR3. V was clipped by 0 bases and J by 8 bases; unmatched bases: 11. Here the CDR3 reads CASSQEGQRGGQSTQYF. DNA of the CDR3: TGTGCCAGCAGCCAAGAGGGGCAGCGGGGGGGTCAGTCTACGCAGTATTTT.

This rearrangement joins TRBV10-3 to TRBJ2-3; D perhaps matches TRBD2 (6 bases). Trimming took 6 bases from V and 5 from J, leaving 21 bases between them. The CDR3 has 16 amino acids. Per germline, CDR1 ENHRY and CDR2 SYGVKD. The CDR3 bases are TGTGCCATCAGCTACGGAGCGCGGGCCGGGGGAGATACGCAGTATTTT. Translated: CAISYGARAGGDTQYF.

The genes are TRBV29-1 and TRBJ1-2, with 9 bases lining up with TRBD1. V shed 6 bases and J 2 bases; nucleotides not matched to a gene: 4. Germline V gives CDR1 SQVTM, CDR2 ANQGSEA. The CDR3 extends over 13 amino acids. The CDR3 nucleotides are TGCAGCGTCCCCGGGACAGGGAACTATGGCTACACCTTC. Translated, it gives CSVPGTGNYGYTF.

This rearrangement joins TRBV5-1 to TRBJ2-5, with TRBD2 identical over 9 bases. From germline, CDR1 is SGHRS and CDR2 YFSETQ. The CDR3 totals 17 residues. V gave up 0 bases and J gave up 2 bases; unmatched junction bases: 8. The CDR3 DNA reads TGCGCCAGCAGCTTGGCCGGTAGCGGGGGTTCACAAGAGACCCAGTACTTC. Amino acid sequence: CASSLAGSGGSQETQYF.

V usage is TRBV29-1 and J usage is TRBJ2-1; 12 nucleotides align to TRBD2. The CDR3 is 16 amino acids. Germline V gene lookup returns CDR1 SQVTM and CDR2 ANQGSEA. The trim removed 4 bases at V and 6 bases at J, leaving 10 bases unmatched. The CDR3 protein is CSVGGSLAGGFNEQFF. DNA of the CDR3: TGCAGCGTTGGAGGTTCCCTAGCGGGGGGGTTCAATGAGCAGTTCTTC.